This paragraph covers one T cell receptor (beta chain) sequence. What it recognizes is unknown. Germline V lookup: CDR1 SGHTA, CDR2 FQGNSA. The CDR3 is 16 amino acids. The J segment lost 0 bases and the V segment lost 1 base, leaving 5 bases of the junction unmatched. These data are taken from a study of cytomegalovirus exposure and HLA in healthy donors. The study did not record CMV serostatus for this donor. Study-level points and caveats: Analysis was carried out at a later point, and it linked a missense DCLRE1C variant to TCR beta V- and J-gene trimming. Presence/absence analyses assumed roughly uniform sequencing depth across donors.

The PCR made use of 60 Vbeta and 13 Jbeta primers. Some clones are missing from TCRdb's copy, which holds only in-frame ones; the method was immunoSEQ multiplex PCR. The table records 55,000 to 70,000 clones, approximately 80% of them present only once. The sample taken for sequencing was PBMCs. The V call is TRBV7-2, the J call TRBJ2-7; 8 bases match TRBD2. This TCR was sampled from a human donor in good health. CDR3 coding DNA: TGTGCCAGCAGCTTAGATGTGACTAGCGCCTCCTACGAGCAGTACTTC. This gives the protein CASSLDVTSASYEQYF.